Below, 30 T cell receptor beta chains from the same sample are listed, as sequenced in a study of response to subunit inactivated influenza vaccine. TCRdb analysed the RT-PCR reads with MiXCR anew, one entry per CDR3 protein. The repertoire holds 500,000 to 600,000 distinct CDR3 sequences, with about 8% as singletons. Sequenced material: PBMCs from blood, taken around 25 months after vaccination. Receptor source: a man between 50 and 69 years old who received an inactivated influenza vaccine.

This clonotype was counted at least ten times. The genes are TRBV4-1 and TRBJ2-1; no reliable D call. Per the germline V gene, CDR1 is MGHRA and CDR2 is YSYEKL. The CDR3 has 14 amino acids. Trimming removed 1 base at V and 4 bases at J, with 8 bases between. The CDR3 nucleotides read TGCGCCAGCAGCCAAGGATACAGTTACAATGAGCAGTTCTTC. It yields the protein CASSQGYSYNEQFF.

The chain has TRBV3-1 and TRBJ2-3; possibly TRBD1 or TRBD2 for D (5 bases each). This CDR3 region has 16 residues. Looked up from germline, CDR1 is LGHDT and CDR2 is YNNKEL (reference sequence). The V gene lost 5 bases and the J gene lost 2 bases, with 17 bases spanning the gap. The CDR3 reads CASSSKGTRLTDTQYF. The CDR3 DNA reads as TGTGCCAGCAGCTCTAAAGGGACGAGGCTCACAGATACGCAGTATTTT.

This clonotype was counted many times. The chain couples TRBV4-3 to TRBJ2-7, with TRBD2 matching over 13 bases. The CDR3 contains 16 residues. Per the germline V gene, CDR1 is LGHNA and CDR2 is YSLEER. V dropped 1 base and J dropped 3; count of bases not matched to a gene: 3. CDR3 protein: CASSQGLAGGVYEQYF. In nucleotides, the CDR3 is TGCGCCAGCAGCCAAGGACTAGCGGGAGGTGTCTACGAGCAGTACTTC.

In this sample, this clonotype turned up a few times. The chain couples TRBV27 to TRBJ2-1; D uncertain. V was shortened by 0 bases and J by 6 bases, with 12 bases between the two germline ends. Per the germline V gene, CDR1 is MNHEY and CDR2 is SMNVEV (reference sequence). The CDR3 runs to 15 residues. CDR3 DNA: TGTGCCAGCAGTTTATCAGTCGCATGGCCCAATGAGCAGTTCTTC. It codes for CASSLSVAWPNEQFF.

The table lists this clonotype with a few counts. The V call is TRBV4-2, the J call TRBJ1-1, with no clear D. The CDR3 spans 14 residues. Germline-derived CDR1 and CDR2 are LGHNA and YNFKEQ. Deletions cut 2 bases from V and 6 bases from J, with 13 bases between. In DNA form, the CDR3 reads TGTGCCAGCAGCCAATCGGCGGGCGTCCCTGAAGCTTTCTTT. As protein: CASSQSAGVPEAFF.

This clonotype was seen at least ten times. The gene calls are TRBV3-1 and TRBJ2-7; perhaps TRBD1 as D (6 bases). This CDR3 is built from 15 residues. Germline CDR1 LGHDT, CDR2 YNNKEL (reference sequence). V was shortened by 1 base and J by 4 bases, with 14 bases between the two germline ends. CDR3 DNA sequence: TGTGCCAGCAGCCAAGGAACTGGGGGCATGTACGAGCAGTACTTC. Its protein is CASSQGTGGMYEQYF.

This clonotype was recorded many times. The rearrangement joins TRBV27 to TRBJ1-4; tentatively, D is TRBD1 (6 bases). The CDR3 covers 15 residues. Germline CDR1 and CDR2: MNHEY and SMNVEV (reference sequence). Trimming took off 6 bases at V and 5 bases at J, with 16 bases between the two ends. This CDR3 reads CASRGSGALNEKLFF. CDR3 nucleotide sequence: TGTGCCAGCAGGGGCTCAGGGGCCCTAAATGAAAAACTGTTTTTT.

The table lists this clonotype with a few counts. V and J are TRBV24-1 and TRBJ2-1; 8 nucleotides line up with TRBD1. The J segment lost 5 bases and the V segment lost 2 bases, leaving 1 base of the junction unmatched. CDR3 length equals 14 residues. From germline, CDR1 is KGHDR and CDR2 SFDVKD. The CDR3: CATSDWTGNNEQFF. CDR3 DNA: TGTGCCACCAGTGATTGGACAGGGAACAATGAGCAGTTCTTC.

J is TRBJ2-7 and V is TRBV18; no clear D gene. CDR3 length: 15 amino acids. Deletions cut 0 bases from V and 3 bases from J, with 12 bases between. In germline, CDR1 is KGHSH, CDR2 LQKENI. CDR3 nucleotide sequence: TGTGCCAGCTCACCACCGGCAAACCATCGCTACGAGCAGTACTTC. Its protein is CASSPPANHRYEQYF.

The table lists this clonotype with many counts. The chain couples TRBV11-2 to TRBJ2-1, with TRBD1 matching 10 bases. This CDR3 contains 16 residues. V gave up 5 bases and J gave up 4 bases; unmatched junction bases: 8. The germline V gene encodes CDR1 SGHAT and CDR2 FQNNGV. The CDR3: CASSLDRGRMYNEQFF. The CDR3 DNA sequence: TGTGCCAGCAGCCTCGACAGGGGGCGAATGTACAATGAGCAGTTCTTC. The variable domain in full, completed from reference TRBV11-2 and TRBJ2-1, reads EAGVAQSPRYKIIEKRQSVAFWCNPISGHATLYWYQQILGQGPKLLIQFQNNGVVDDSQLPKDRFSAERLKGVDSTLKIQPAKLEDSAVYLCASSLDRGRMYNEQFFGPGTRLTVL.

The chain carries TRBV4-2 and TRBJ1-2, with 12 bases aligning to TRBD1. The V segment lost 1 base and the J segment 4 bases; nucleotides outside the gene matches: 7. The CDR3 covers 17 residues. CDR1 is LGHNA and CDR2 is YNFKEQ in the germline V gene. The CDR3 sequence: CASSQGRRDRGPYGYTF. The DNA for the CDR3 is TGTGCCAGCAGCCAAGGTCGCCGGGACAGGGGGCCCTATGGCTACACCTTC.

This clonotype was observed many times. The chain employs TRBV3-1 and TRBJ2-2, with D maybe TRBD2 (7 bases). Trimming took 4 bases from V and 5 from J, leaving 14 bases between them. The germline gives CDR1 LGHDT, CDR2 YNNKEL (reference sequence). CDR3 length equals 15 residues. DNA of the CDR3: TGTGCCAGCAGCCCCGGGGGGCGTCGGACCGGGGAGCTGTTTTTT. Amino acids: CASSPGGRRTGELFF.

The V gene is TRBV29-1, the J gene TRBJ2-3, with a tentative D call TRBD1 (7 bases). Trimming left V 1 base short and J 5 bases short, with 13 bases between. Germline V CDR1 and CDR2: SQVTM, ANQGSEA. The CDR3 runs 14 residues. This CDR3 reads CSVEARQGLDTQYF. For the CDR3, the DNA is TGCAGCGTTGAAGCGCGACAGGGACTAGATACGCAGTATTTT.

This clonotype came up a few times. This chain uses TRBV4-3 with TRBJ1-4; D uncertain. The CDR3 spans 15 residues. Germline CDR1 LGHNA, CDR2 YSLEER. V lost 1 base and J lost 0, with 6 bases in between. The CDR3 loop reads CASSQVYATNEKLFF. DNA of the CDR3: TGCGCCAGCAGCCAAGTATACGCAACTAATGAAAAACTGTTTTTT.

Ten or more counts support this clonotype. This chain connects TRBV12-3 or TRBV12-4 to TRBJ2-1; 7 nucleotides match TRBD1. The CDR3 runs 14 residues. J lost 9 bases, V lost 7 bases, and 12 bases had no gene match. The CDR3 DNA sequence: TGTGCCAGCACAAAAGGGGGCTCAAAGGGTGAGCAGTTCTTC. It specifies CASTKGGSKGEQFF.

This clonotype was counted ten times or more. The chain carries TRBV12-3 or TRBV12-4 and TRBJ1-2, with no clear D. This CDR3 has 11 amino acids. Trimming took off 6 bases at V and 8 bases at J, with 10 bases between the two ends. The CDR3, as DNA: TGTGCCAGCAGAGGGCCTAGGGGCTACACCTTC. It translates to CASRGPRGYTF.

This clonotype was seen repeatedly, ten times or more. The chain is built from TRBV6-5 and TRBJ2-3; no clear D gene. Trimming stripped 2 bases from V and 6 bases from J, with 9 bases between. CDR1 MNHEY and CDR2 SVGAGI come from the germline V gene. The CDR3 extends over 13 amino acids. DNA for the CDR3: TGTGCCAGCAGTTACGTCGCGGAGGATACGCAGTATTTT. Residues: CASSYVAEDTQYF.

At least ten counts were recorded for this clonotype. The gene calls are TRBV7-2 and TRBJ1-4, with D unclear. CDR1 is SGHTA and CDR2 is FQGNSA in the germline V gene. This CDR3 spans 13 amino acids. Trimming took off 5 bases at V and 5 bases at J, with 9 bases between the two ends. In nucleotides, the CDR3 is TGTGCCAGCAGCCCGGCAGTGAATGAAAAACTGTTTTTT. As protein: CASSPAVNEKLFF.

This clonotype was counted between two and nine times. The rearrangement links TRBV6-1 to TRBJ2-7, with D possibly being TRBD2 (6 bases). The germline gives CDR1 MNHNS, CDR2 SASEGT. The germline V and J ends were trimmed by 4 bases and 1 base, with 14 bases remaining between them. This CDR3 has 15 residues. The CDR3 DNA follows: TGTGCCAGCAGTGGGACAAACGGGAGTTCCTACGAGCAGTACTTC. Translation gives CASSGTNGSSYEQYF.

This clonotype was counted at least ten times. J is TRBJ1-2 and V is TRBV5-1; D unclear. The germline CDR1 and CDR2 sequences are SGHRS and YFSETQ. The germline V and J ends were trimmed by 0 bases and 4 bases, with 7 bases remaining between them. The length of the CDR3 is 13 residues. Here the CDR3 reads CASSLGSIYGYTF. The CDR3 bases are TGCGCCAGCAGCTTGGGGTCGATCTATGGCTACACCTTC.

This clonotype was counted only a few times. This chain links TRBV12-3 or TRBV12-4 with TRBJ2-3; 7 bases align to TRBD2. V was clipped by 6 bases and J by 2 bases; unmatched bases: 14. The CDR3 is made up of 17 amino acids. The CDR3 DNA reads as TGTGCCAGCAGCCGCGGTGGCGGGGGACCATACACAGATACGCAGTATTTT. Encoded protein: CASSRGGGGPYTDTQYF.

Many counts were recorded for this clonotype. The chain uses TRBV7-2 and TRBJ2-7; 7 bases match TRBD2. Germline CDR1 reads SGHTA; CDR2 reads FQGNSA. This CDR3 has 15 residues. V was pared by 4 bases and J by 0 bases, with 6 bases of the junction left unmatched. The chain's CDR3 is CASSWEGASSYEQYF. The CDR3 nucleotides read TGTGCCAGCAGCTGGGAGGGCGCTTCCTCCTACGAGCAGTACTTC.

J is TRBJ1-4 and V is TRBV20-1, with 9 bases that match TRBD1. The J segment lost 6 bases and the V segment lost 3 bases, leaving 2 bases of the junction unmatched. This CDR3 region has 13 residues. Germline CDR1 is DFQATT and CDR2 is SNEGSKA (reference sequence). The CDR3, as DNA: TGCAGTGCTAGTGACAGGGGGTATGAAAAACTGTTTTTT. Amino acids: CSASDRGYEKLFF.

A few counts support this clonotype. The rearrangement uses TRBV15 and TRBJ2-7; 7 nucleotides line up with TRBD2. CDR1 and CDR2 from the germline V gene are LNHNV and YYDKDF (reference sequence). The CDR3 loop spans 15 amino acids. The J segment lost 5 bases and the V segment lost 0 bases, leaving 7 bases of the junction unmatched. The CDR3 bases are TGTGCCACCAGCAGAGACGGGAGGTTCGACCACGAGCAGTACTTC. Protein product: CATSRDGRFDHEQYF. The whole variable domain, filled in from reference TRBV15 and TRBJ2-7, reads DAMVIQNPRYQVTQFGKPVTLSCSQTLNHNVMYWYQQKSSQAPKLLFHYYDKDFNNEADTPDNFQSRRPNTSFCFLDIRSPGLGDTAMYLCATSRDGRFDHEQYFGPGTRLTVT.

The V call is TRBV29-1, the J call TRBJ2-5, with D possibly TRBD2 on 6 matching bases. Trimming shortened V by 6 bases and J by 1 base, and 12 bases separated the two germline ends. The CDR3 contains 13 residues. Germline CDR1 SQVTM, CDR2 ANQGSEA. CDR3 nucleotide sequence: TGCAGCGTCCAGGCGGGACTCCAAGAGACCCAGTACTTC. This sequence encodes CSVQAGLQETQYF.

This chain links TRBV25-1 with TRBJ1-2; TRBD1 matches 7 bases. The CDR3 sequence is 12 residues long. CDR1 and CDR2 from the germline V gene are MGHDK and SYGVNS. V shed 7 bases, J shed 4 bases, and the junction held 3 bases outside the gene matches. CDR3 protein: CASKGAGYGYTF. CDR3 DNA sequence: TGTGCCAGCAAGGGGGCTGGCTATGGCTACACCTTC.

This rearrangement joins TRBV7-9 to TRBJ1-5; D perhaps matches TRBD1 (6 bases). Trimming left V 4 bases short and J 0 bases short, with 13 bases between. Looked up from germline, CDR1 is SEHNR and CDR2 is FQNEAQ (reference sequence). The CDR3 length is 16 residues. The DNA of the CDR3 is TGTGCCAGCAGCTCAACAGGGTGGGGTAGCAATCAGCCCCAGCATTTT. Protein: CASSSTGWGSNQPQHF.

This clonotype was counted ten times or more. The rearrangement uses TRBV28 and TRBJ1-6, with a weak D call TRBD1 (6 bases). Trimming cost V 8 bases and J 7 bases, with 12 bases left between them. Germline CDR1 reads MDHEN; CDR2 reads SYDVKM. The CDR3 has 13 residues. CDR3 loop: CASFQQGNSPLHF. DNA for the CDR3: TGTGCCAGCTTCCAACAGGGAAATTCACCCCTCCACTTT.

In this sample, this clonotype turned up a few times. This chain connects TRBV7-8 to TRBJ2-1; 13 bases fit TRBD2. V dropped 5 bases and J dropped 7; count of bases not matched to a gene: 5. This CDR3 has 15 amino acids. The germline CDR1 and CDR2 sequences are SGHVS and FQNEAQ. The chain's CDR3 is CASSRGTSGENEQFF. Here the CDR3 DNA reads TGTGCCAGCAGCCGAGGGACTAGCGGGGAAAATGAGCAGTTCTTC. The full variable domain, its missing parts supplied by reference TRBV7-8 and TRBJ2-1, is GAGVSQSPRYKVAKRGQDVALRCDPISGHVSLFWYQQALGQGPEFLTYFQNEAQLDKSGLPSDRFFAERPEGSVSTLKIQRTQQEDSAVYLCASSRGTSGENEQFFGPGTRLTVL.

This clonotype was detected a few times. The genes are TRBV29-1 and TRBJ2-3; D is unclear. The CDR3 runs to 14 residues. Germline V CDR1 and CDR2: SQVTM, ANQGSEA. Trimming cost V 5 bases and J 0 bases, with 12 bases left between them. CDR3 sequence (DNA): TGCAGCGTTCCCCCCTTTTCTAGCACAGATACGCAGTATTTT. Translating it yields CSVPPFSSTDTQYF.